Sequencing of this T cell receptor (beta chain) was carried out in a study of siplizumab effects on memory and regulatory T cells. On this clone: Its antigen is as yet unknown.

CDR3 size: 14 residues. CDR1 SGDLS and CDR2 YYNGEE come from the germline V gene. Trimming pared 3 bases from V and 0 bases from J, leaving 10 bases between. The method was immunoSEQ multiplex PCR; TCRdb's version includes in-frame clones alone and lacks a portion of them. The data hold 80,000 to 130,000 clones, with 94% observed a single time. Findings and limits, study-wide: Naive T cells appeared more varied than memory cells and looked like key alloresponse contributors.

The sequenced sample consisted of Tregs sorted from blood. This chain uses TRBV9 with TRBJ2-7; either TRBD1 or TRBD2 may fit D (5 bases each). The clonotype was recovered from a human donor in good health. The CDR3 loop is CASSARDASYEQYF. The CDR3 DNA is TGTGCCAGCAGCGCCCGGGACGCCTCCTACGAGCAGTACTTC.